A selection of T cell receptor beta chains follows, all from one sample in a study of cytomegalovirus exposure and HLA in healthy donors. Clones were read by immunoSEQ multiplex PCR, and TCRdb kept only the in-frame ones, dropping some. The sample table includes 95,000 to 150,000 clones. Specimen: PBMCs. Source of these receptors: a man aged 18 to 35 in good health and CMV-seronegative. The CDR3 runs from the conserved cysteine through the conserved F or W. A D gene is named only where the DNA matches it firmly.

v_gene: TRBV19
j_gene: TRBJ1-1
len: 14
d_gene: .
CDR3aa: CATLRPTMNTEAFF
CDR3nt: TGTGCCACCTTGCGGCCGACTATGAACACTGAAGCTTTCTTT

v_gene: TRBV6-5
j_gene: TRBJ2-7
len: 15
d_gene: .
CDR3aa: CASSQQGPGPYEQYF
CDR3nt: TGTGCCAGCAGCCAACAGGGTCCAGGCCCATACGAGCAGTACTTC

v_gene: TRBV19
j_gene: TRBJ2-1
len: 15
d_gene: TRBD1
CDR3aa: CASSMGTGGRNEQFF
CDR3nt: TGTGCCAGTAGTATGGGGACAGGGGGCCGGAATGAGCAGTTCTTC

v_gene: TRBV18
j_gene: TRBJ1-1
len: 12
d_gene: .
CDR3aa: CASSLEGTEAFF
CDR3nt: TGTGCCAGCTCACTCGAGGGAACTGAAGCTTTCTTT

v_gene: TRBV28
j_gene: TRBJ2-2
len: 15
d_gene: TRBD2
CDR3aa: CASSFVAGGLGELFF
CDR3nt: TGTGCCAGCAGTTTTGTAGCGGGGGGGCTCGGGGAGCTGTTTTTT

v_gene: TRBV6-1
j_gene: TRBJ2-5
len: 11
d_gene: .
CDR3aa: CASTGVETQYF
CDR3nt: TGTGCCAGCACAGGGGTTGAGACCCAGTACTTC

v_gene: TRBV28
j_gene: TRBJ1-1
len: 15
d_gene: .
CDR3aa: CASSSGKGRYTEAFF
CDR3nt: TGTGCCAGCAGCTCCGGAAAAGGGAGGTACACTGAAGCTTTCTTT

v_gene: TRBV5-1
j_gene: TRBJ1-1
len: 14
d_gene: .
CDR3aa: CASSLSGSGTEAFF
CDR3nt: TGCGCCAGCAGCTTGTCGGGGTCCGGCACTGAAGCTTTCTTT

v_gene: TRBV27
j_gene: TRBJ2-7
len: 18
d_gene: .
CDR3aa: CASSTTLRLSVLEHEQYF
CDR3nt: TGTGCCAGCAGCACGACTCTGAGGCTGAGCGTCCTTGAACACGAGCAGTACTTC

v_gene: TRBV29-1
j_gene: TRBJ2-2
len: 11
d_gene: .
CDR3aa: CSVQGSGELFF
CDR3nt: TGCAGCGTGCAGGGAAGCGGGGAGCTGTTTTTT

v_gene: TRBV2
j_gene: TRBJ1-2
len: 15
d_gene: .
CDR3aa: CASSTGTPKDYGYTF
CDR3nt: TGTGCCAGCTCTACCGGGACACCGAAAGACTATGGCTACACCTTC

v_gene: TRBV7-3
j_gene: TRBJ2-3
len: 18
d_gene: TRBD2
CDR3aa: CASSKLPFTSGGTDTQYF
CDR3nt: TGTGCCAGCAGCAAACTCCCCTTTACTAGCGGGGGTACAGATACGCAGTATTTT

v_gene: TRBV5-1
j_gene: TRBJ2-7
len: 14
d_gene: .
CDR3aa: CASSLAGTRVEQYF
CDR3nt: TGCGCCAGCAGCTTGGCCGGGACACGGGTGGAGCAGTACTTC

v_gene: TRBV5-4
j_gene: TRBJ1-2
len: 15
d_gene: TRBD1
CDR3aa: CASSPGQGANYGYTF
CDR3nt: TGTGCCAGCAGCCCCGGACAGGGGGCTAACTATGGCTACACCTTC

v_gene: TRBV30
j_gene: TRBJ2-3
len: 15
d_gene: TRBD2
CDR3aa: CAWSVQAGALDTQYF
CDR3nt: TGTGCCTGGAGTGTCCAAGCGGGGGCTCTAGATACGCAGTATTTT

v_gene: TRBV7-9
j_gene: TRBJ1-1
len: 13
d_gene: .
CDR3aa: CASSPGGGRGAFF
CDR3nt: TGTGCCAGCAGCCCCGGGGGAGGGAGAGGAGCTTTCTTT

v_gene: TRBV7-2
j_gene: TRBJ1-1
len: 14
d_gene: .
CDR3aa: CASSLAEGRTEAFF
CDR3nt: TGTGCCAGCAGCTTAGCCGAGGGGAGGACTGAAGCTTTCTTT

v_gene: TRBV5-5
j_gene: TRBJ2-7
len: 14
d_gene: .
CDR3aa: CASIPDRSNYEQYF
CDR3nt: TGTGCCAGCATCCCCGACAGGAGCAACTACGAGCAGTACTTC

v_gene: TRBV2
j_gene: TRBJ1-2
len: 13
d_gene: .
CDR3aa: CASTGDGSGGYTF
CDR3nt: TGTGCCAGCACAGGGGACGGATCGGGGGGCTACACCTTC

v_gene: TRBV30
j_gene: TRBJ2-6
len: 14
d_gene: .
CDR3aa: CAWGPGAGANVLTF
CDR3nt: TGTGCCTGGGGCCCGGGGGCTGGGGCCAACGTCCTGACTTTC

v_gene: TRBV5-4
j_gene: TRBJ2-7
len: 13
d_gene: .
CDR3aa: CASSSSQGYEQYF
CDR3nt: TGTGCCAGCAGCTCCTCACAGGGCTACGAGCAGTACTTC

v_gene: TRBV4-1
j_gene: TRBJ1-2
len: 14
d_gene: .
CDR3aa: CASSQGGSLYGYTF
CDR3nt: TGCGCCAGCAGCCAAGGAGGCAGCCTCTATGGCTACACCTTC

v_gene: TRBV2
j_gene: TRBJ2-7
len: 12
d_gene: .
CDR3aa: CASSVTGYEQYF
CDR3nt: TGTGCCAGCAGTGTGACGGGTTACGAGCAGTACTTC

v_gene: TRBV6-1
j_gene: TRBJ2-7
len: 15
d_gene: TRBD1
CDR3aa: CASSEVGQGPYEQYF
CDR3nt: TGTGCCAGCAGTGAAGTCGGACAGGGGCCCTACGAGCAGTACTTC

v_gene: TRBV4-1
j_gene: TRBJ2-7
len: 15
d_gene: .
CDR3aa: CASSQDGGLAYEQYF
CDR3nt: TGCGCCAGCAGCCAAGATGGAGGGTTAGCCTACGAGCAGTACTTC

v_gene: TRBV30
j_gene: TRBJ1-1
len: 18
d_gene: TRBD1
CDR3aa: CAWDRQGGGWGMNTEAFF
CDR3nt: TGTGCCTGGGATCGACAGGGGGGCGGCTGGGGAATGAACACTGAAGCTTTCTTT

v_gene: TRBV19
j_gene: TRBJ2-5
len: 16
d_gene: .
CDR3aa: CASSIGGLPFQETQYF
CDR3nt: TGTGCCAGTAGTATAGGAGGCCTACCATTCCAAGAGACCCAGTACTTC

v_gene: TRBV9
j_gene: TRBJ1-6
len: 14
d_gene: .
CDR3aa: CASSPWGGSSPLHF
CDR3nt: TGTGCCAGCAGCCCCTGGGGCGGATCTTCACCCCTCCACTTT

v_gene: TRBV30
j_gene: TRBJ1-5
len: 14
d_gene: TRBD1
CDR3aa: CAWSPGTGQWSQHF
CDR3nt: TGTGCCTGGAGTCCCGGGACAGGGCAATGGTCCCAGCATTTT

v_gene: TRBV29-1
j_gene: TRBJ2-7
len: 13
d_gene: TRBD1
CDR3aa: CSVERDRGQEQYF
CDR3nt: TGCAGCGTTGAGAGGGACAGGGGTCAAGAGCAGTACTTC

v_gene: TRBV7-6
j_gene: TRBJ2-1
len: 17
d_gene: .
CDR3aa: CASSPERGGFSYNEQFF
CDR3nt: TGTGCCAGCAGCCCCGAAAGGGGGGGGTTCTCCTACAATGAGCAGTTCTTC

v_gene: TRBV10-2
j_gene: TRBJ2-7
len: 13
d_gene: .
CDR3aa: CASSEQGPYEQYF
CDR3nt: TGCGCCAGCAGTGAACAGGGCCCCTACGAGCAGTACTTC

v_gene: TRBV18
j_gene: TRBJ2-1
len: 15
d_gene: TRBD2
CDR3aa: CASSPLGLDVGEQFF
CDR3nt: TGTGCCAGCTCACCACTGGGACTAGACGTTGGTGAGCAGTTCTTC

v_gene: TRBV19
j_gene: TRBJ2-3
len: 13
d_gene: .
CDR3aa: CASSPAGADTQYF
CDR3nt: TGTGCCAGTAGTCCAGCAGGTGCAGATACGCAGTATTTT

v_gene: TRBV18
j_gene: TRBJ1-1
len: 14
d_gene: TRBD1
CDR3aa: CASSPNRGNTEAFF
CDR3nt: TGTGCCAGCTCACCAAACAGGGGGAACACTGAAGCTTTCTTT

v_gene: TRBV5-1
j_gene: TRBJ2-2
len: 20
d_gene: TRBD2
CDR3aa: CASSLDGRGTSGKGTGELFF
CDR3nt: TGCGCCAGCAGCTTGGACGGCCGCGGGACTAGCGGGAAAGGGACCGGGGAGCTGTTTTTT

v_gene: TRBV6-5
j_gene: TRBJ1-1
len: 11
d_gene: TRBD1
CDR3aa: CASSSGGEAFF
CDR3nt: TGTGCCAGCAGTTCAGGGGGCGAAGCTTTCTTT

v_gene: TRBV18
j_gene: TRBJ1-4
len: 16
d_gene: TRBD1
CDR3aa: CASSQTLGQGGEKLFF
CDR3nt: TGTGCCAGCTCACAGACACTTGGACAGGGAGGAGAAAAACTGTTTTTT

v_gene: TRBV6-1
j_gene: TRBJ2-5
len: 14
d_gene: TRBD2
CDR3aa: CASTAGRPEETQYF
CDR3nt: TGTGCCAGCACAGCGGGGCGCCCGGAAGAGACCCAGTACTTC

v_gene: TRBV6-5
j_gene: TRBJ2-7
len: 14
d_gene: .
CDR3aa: CASSHSGGSYEQYF
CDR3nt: TGTGCCAGCAGTCACTCCGGGGGCTCCTACGAGCAGTACTTC

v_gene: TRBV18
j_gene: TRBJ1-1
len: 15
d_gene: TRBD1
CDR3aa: CASSPTGTGGTEAFF
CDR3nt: TGTGCCAGCTCACCTACGGGGACAGGGGGCACTGAAGCTTTCTTT

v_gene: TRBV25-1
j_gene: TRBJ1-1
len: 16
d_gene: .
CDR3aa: CASSETGKSGYTEAFF
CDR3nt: TGTGCCAGCAGTGAAACCGGAAAGTCAGGCTACACTGAAGCTTTCTTT

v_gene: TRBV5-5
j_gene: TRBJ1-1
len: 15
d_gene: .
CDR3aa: CASSLVDRHLTKAFF
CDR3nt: TGTGCCAGCAGCTTGGTGGACAGACACCTCACAAAAGCTTTCTTT